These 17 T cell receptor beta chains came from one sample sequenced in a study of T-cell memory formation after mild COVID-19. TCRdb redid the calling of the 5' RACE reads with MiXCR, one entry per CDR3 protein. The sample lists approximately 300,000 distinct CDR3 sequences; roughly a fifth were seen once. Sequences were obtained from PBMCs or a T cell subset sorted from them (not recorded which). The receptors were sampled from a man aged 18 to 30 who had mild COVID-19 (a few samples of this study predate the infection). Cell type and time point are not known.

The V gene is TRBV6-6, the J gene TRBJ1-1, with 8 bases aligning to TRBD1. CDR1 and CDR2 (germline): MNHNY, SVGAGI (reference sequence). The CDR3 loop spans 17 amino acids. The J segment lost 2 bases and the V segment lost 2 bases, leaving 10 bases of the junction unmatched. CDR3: CASSYAVQQGANTEAFF. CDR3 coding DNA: TGTGCCAGCAGTTACGCGGTCCAGCAGGGGGCAAACACTGAAGCTTTCTTT.

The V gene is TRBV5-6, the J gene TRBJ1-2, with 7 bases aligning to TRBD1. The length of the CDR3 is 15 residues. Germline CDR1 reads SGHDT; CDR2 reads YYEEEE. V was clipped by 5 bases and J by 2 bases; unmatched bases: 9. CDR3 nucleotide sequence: TGTGCCAGCAGAGTCAGACAGGGACAGAACTATGGCTACACCTTC. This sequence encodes CASRVRQGQNYGYTF.

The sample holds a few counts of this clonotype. CDR3 amino acids: CASSYSLGGEKLFF. The CDR3 region has the DNA TGTGCCAGCAGTTACTCTCTAGGGGGTGAAAAACTGTTTTTT. The chain uses TRBV6-6 and TRBJ1-4, with a possible D match to TRBD1 (6 bases). Trimming took 0 bases from V and 7 from J, leaving 9 bases between them. Germline CDR1 and CDR2: MNHNY and SVGAGI (reference sequence). The CDR3 length is 14 residues.

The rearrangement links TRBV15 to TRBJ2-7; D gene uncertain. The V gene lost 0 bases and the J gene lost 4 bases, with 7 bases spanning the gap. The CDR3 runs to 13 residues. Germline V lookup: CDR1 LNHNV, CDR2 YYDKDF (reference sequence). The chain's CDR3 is CATSRDPLYEQYF. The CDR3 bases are TGTGCCACCAGCAGAGATCCCCTATACGAGCAGTACTTC.

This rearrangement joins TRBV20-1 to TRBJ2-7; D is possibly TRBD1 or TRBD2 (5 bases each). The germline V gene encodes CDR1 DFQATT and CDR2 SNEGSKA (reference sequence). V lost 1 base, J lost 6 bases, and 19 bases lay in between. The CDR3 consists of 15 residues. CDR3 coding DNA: TGCAGTGCTAGAGCCGGCCGCTCGGTGAGGGGCGAGCAGTACTTC. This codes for CSARAGRSVRGEQYF.

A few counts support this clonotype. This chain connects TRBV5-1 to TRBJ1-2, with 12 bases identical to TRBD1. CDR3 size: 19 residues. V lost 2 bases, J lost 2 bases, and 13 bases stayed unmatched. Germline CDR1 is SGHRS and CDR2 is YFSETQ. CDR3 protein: CASSLRLRDRGHGNYGYTF. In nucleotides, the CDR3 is TGCGCCAGCAGCTTACGCCTCCGGGACAGGGGGCATGGGAACTATGGCTACACCTTC.

The CDR3 sequence: CAGNRGYTDTQYF. CDR3 sequence (DNA): TGCGCCGGTAACAGGGGGTACACAGATACGCAGTATTTT. V gene TRBV23-1 combines with J gene TRBJ2-3; 8 nucleotides match TRBD1. TRBV23-1 is an open reading frame, and its role is uncertain. Trimming cost V 11 bases and J 2 bases; bases outside gene matches: 6. This CDR3 contains 13 residues.

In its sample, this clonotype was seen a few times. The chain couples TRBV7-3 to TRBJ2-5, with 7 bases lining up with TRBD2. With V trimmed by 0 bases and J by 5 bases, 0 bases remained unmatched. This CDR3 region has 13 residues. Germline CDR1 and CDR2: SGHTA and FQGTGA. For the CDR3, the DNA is TGTGCCAGCAGCTTAACTAGCGGGGAGACCCAGTACTTC. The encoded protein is CASSLTSGETQYF.

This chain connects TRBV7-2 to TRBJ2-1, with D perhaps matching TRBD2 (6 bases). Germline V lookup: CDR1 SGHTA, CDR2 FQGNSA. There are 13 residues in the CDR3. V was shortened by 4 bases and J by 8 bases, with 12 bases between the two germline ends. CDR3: CASSSGLRHEQFF. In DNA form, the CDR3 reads TGTGCCAGCAGCTCGGGACTTCGCCATGAGCAGTTCTTC.

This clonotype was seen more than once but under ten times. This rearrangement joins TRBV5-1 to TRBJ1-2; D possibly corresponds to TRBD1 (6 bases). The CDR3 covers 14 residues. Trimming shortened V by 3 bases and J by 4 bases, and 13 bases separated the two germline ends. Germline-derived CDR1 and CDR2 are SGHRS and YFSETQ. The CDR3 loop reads CASSSTGGAYGYTF. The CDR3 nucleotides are TGCGCCAGCAGCTCGACAGGAGGGGCCTATGGCTACACCTTC.

CDR3 sequence (DNA): TGCAGTGCTGGCTGGGATAACACAGAAGGAGGCTACACCTTC. Translation: CSAGWDNTEGGYTF. This rearrangement joins TRBV20-1 to TRBJ1-2, with D unclear. This CDR3 is 14 amino acids long. Trimming took off 5 bases at V and 8 bases at J, with 21 bases between the two ends. The germline CDR1 and CDR2 sequences are DFQATT and SNEGSKA (reference sequence).

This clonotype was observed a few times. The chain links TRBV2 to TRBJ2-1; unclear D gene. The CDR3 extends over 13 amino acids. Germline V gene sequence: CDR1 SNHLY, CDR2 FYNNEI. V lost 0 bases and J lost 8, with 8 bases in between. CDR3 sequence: CASSEADGHEQFF. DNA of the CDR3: TGTGCCAGCAGTGAAGCTGATGGGCATGAGCAGTTCTTC.

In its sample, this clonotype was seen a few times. CDR3 region: CASSLATGLTYEQYF. The CDR3 nucleotides read TGCGCCAGCAGCTTGGCTACGGGTTTGACCTACGAGCAGTACTTC. The chain links TRBV5-1 to TRBJ2-7; D ambiguous. The V and J ends lost 0 bases and 2 bases respectively, with 12 bases between them. This CDR3 comprises 15 residues. CDR1 SGHRS and CDR2 YFSETQ come from the germline V gene.

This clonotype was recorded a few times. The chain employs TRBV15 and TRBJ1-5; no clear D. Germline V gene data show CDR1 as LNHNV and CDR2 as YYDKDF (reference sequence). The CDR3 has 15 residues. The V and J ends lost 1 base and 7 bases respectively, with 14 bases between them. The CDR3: CATSRVEGPRQPQHF. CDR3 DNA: TGTGCCACCAGCAGAGTTGAAGGCCCCAGGCAGCCCCAGCATTTT.

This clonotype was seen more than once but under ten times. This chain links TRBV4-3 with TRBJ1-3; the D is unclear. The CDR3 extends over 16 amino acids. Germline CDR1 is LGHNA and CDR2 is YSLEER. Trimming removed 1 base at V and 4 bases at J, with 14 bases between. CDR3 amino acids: CASSQGEAVFGNTIYF. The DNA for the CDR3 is TGCGCCAGCAGCCAAGGAGAGGCGGTTTTCGGAAACACCATATATTTT.

CDR3 DNA sequence: TGTGCCAGCAGGACAGGGTCTGGGGCCAACGTCCTGACTTTC. As protein: CASRTGSGANVLTF. The chain uses TRBV9 and TRBJ2-6, with 7 nucleotides matching TRBD1. The V gene end was trimmed by 5 bases and the J gene end by 1 base; junction bases not matched to a gene: 0. This CDR3 region has 14 residues. The V gene's germline CDR1 is SGDLS and CDR2 YYNGEE.

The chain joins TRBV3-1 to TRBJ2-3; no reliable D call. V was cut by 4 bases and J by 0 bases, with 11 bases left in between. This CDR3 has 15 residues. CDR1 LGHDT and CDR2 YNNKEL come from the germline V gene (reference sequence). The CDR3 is CASSPRSISTDTQYF. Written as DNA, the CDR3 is TGTGCCAGCAGCCCTCGCAGCATCAGCACAGATACGCAGTATTTT.